This TCR beta chain is from a study of blood T cell repertoires in COVID-19. About the research overall: Sites across the United States, Italy and Spain contributed samples from acute and convalescent COVID-19. PBMCs, B-cell-depleted T cells, or T cells were the source of the cDNA or gDNA that made up the material.

Participants were aged 18 to 89 years from 20 to 30 US areas. Before being deemed recovered, Cohort 3 donors had two negative PCRs, clearance, or symptom resolution. V was clipped by 1 base and J by 0 bases; unmatched bases: 7. This CDR3 has 18 residues. The germline V gene has CDR1 MNHEY and CDR2 SMNVEV (reference sequence). TCRdb's copy holds only in-frame clones and misses some; the assay was immunoSEQ multiplex PCR. Of roughly 250,000 clones listed, 80% to 90% were seen once; the top ten hold less than 2.5%. The rearrangement joins TRBV27 to TRBJ2-3; TRBD2 matches at 10 bases. The TCR originated in a woman between 18 and 29 years old who had recovered from COVID-19. Sequenced sample: PBMCs or T cells enriched from blood (not recorded which). The CDR3 DNA sequence: TGTGCCAGCAGTTTATTGGCTAGCGGGGGTACTAGCACAGATACGCAGTATTTT. Its protein is CASSLLASGGTSTDTQYF.